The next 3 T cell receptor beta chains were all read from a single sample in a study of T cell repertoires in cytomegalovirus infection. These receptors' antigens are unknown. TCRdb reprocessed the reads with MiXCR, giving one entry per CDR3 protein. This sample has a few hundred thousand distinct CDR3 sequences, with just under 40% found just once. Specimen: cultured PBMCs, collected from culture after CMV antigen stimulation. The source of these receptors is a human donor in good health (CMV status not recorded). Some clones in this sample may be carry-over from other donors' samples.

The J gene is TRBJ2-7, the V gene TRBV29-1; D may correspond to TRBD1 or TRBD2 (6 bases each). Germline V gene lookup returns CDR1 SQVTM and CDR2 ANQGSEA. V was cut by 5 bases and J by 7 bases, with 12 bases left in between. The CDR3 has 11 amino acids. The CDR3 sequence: CSVRRGGEQYF. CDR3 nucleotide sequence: TGCAGCGTTCGCAGGGGAGGTGAGCAGTACTTC.

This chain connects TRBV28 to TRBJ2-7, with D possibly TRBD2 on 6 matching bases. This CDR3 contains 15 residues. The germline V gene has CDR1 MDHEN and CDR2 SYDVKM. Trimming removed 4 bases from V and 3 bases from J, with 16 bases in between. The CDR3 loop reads CASSSSGGGNYEQYF. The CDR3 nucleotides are TGTGCCAGCAGTTCGTCCGGTGGGGGGAACTACGAGCAGTACTTC. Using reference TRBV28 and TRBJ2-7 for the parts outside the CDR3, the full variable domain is DVKVTQSSRYLVKRTGEKVFLECVQDMDHENMFWYRQDPGLGLRLIYFSYDVKMKEKGDIPEGYSVSREKKERFSLILESASTNQTSMYLCASSSSGGGNYEQYFGPGTRLTVT.

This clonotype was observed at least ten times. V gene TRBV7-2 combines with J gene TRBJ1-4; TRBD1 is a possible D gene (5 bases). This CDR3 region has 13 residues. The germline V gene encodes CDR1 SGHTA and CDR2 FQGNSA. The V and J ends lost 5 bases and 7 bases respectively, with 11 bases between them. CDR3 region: CASSGRGGEKLFF. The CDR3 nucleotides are TGTGCCAGCAGCGGGCGGGGGGGTGAAAAACTGTTTTTT.